This T cell receptor (beta chain) comes out of a study of cytomegalovirus exposure and HLA in healthy donors. Overall study findings and caveats: Around 160 TCR beta chains were listed as cytomegalovirus-associated. Per a prior analysis, the majority of TCR beta V segments were productive roughly 90% or roughly 30% of the time. The availability of immune exposure information extended only to CMV serostatus.

The CDR3 runs 12 residues. Trimming removed 2 bases from V and 5 bases from J, with 7 bases in between. Looked up from germline, CDR1 is SGHDT and CDR2 is YYEEEE. 60 Vbeta and 13 Jbeta primers were used in PCR. TCRdb's copy holds only in-frame clones and misses some; the assay was immunoSEQ multiplex PCR. This listing includes over 45,000 clones. Regarding this clone: Antigen: not known.

The source material was PBMCs. The gene calls are TRBV5-6 and TRBJ2-5; D gene uncertain. The receptor was derived from a woman between 18 and 29 years old in good health and CMV-seronegative. CDR3 in DNA: TGTGCCAGCAGCTTTGTCTCGGAGACCCAGTACTTC. This encodes CASSFVSETQYF.